The 15 T cell receptor beta chains below all came from one sample that was sequenced in a study of patients and donors after allogeneic stem cell transplantation. One entry per CDR3 protein, called by TCRdb with MiXCR from the RT-PCR reads. The sample has about 230,000 distinct CDR3 sequences, approximately 14% seen once. The sample consisted of blood, either unsorted or a sorted T cell fraction (not recorded which). The receptors derive from a human donor who was either an allogeneic HSCT recipient or a stem cell or donor lymphocyte infusion donor (not recorded which). It is not recorded whose cells these are; they may come from a transplant donor.

The chain couples TRBV7-9 to TRBJ1-6; 10 bases agree with TRBD1. Germline CDR1 is SEHNR and CDR2 is FQNEAQ (reference sequence). The V and J ends lost 5 bases and 8 bases, in that order; junction bases with no gene match: 6. This CDR3 spans 15 amino acids. In nucleotides, the CDR3 is TGTGCCAGCAGCACCACCGGGACAGGGGATTCACCCCTCCACTTT. This codes for CASSTTGTGDSPLHF. Looking up the rest from reference TRBV7-9 and TRBJ1-6 gives the full variable domain: DTGVSQNPRHKITKRGQNVTFRCDPISEHNRLYWYRQTLGQGPEFLTYFQNEAQLEKSRLLSDRFSAERPKGSFSTLEIQRTEQGDSAMYLCASSTTGTGDSPLHFGNGTRLTVT.

The V gene is TRBV7-9, the J gene TRBJ2-3; D tentatively reads TRBD1 or TRBD2 (6 bases each). CDR1 and CDR2 from the germline V gene are SEHNR and FQNEAQ (reference sequence). CDR3 size: 16 residues. V was pared by 4 bases and J by 5 bases, with 19 bases between. Here the CDR3 DNA reads TGTGCCAGCAGCTACGGAAGCGGAGGGGGAGGAGATACGCAGTATTTT. Amino acid sequence: CASSYGSGGGGDTQYF. The whole variable domain, remainder taken from reference TRBV7-9 and TRBJ2-3, is DTGVSQNPRHKITKRGQNVTFRCDPISEHNRLYWYRQTLGQGPEFLTYFQNEAQLEKSRLLSDRFSAERPKGSFSTLEIQRTEQGDSAMYLCASSYGSGGGGDTQYFGPGTRLTVL.

At least ten counts were recorded for this clonotype. The gene calls are TRBV7-3 and TRBJ1-2; maybe TRBD1 (5 bases). Germline V gene lookup returns CDR1 SGHTA and CDR2 FQGTGA. The CDR3 loop spans 11 amino acids. V was trimmed by 2 bases and J by 7 bases, leaving 5 bases between them. CDR3 region: CASSLQGGYTF. The CDR3 region has the DNA TGTGCCAGCAGCTTACAGGGTGGCTACACCTTC.

The genes are TRBV6-2 or TRBV6-3 and TRBJ1-3; D not certain. Trimming took off 0 bases at V and 2 bases at J, with 11 bases between the two ends. From germline, CDR1 is MNHEY and CDR2 SVGEGT. This CDR3 comprises 16 residues. The CDR3 coding sequence is TGTGCCAGCAGTTACTCGTTCGCTGACCCTGGAAACACCATATATTTT. Residues: CASSYSFADPGNTIYF.

In this sample, this clonotype turned up a few times. V usage is TRBV25-1 and J usage is TRBJ2-5; D gene unclear. The germline CDR1 and CDR2 sequences are MGHDK and SYGVNS. The V end was cut by 2 bases, the J end by 1 base, with 8 bases between. The CDR3 loop spans 14 amino acids. CDR3 DNA: TGTGCCAGCAGTGAAACCCGAGTCCAAGAGACCCAGTACTTC. Amino acid sequence: CASSETRVQETQYF.

In its sample, this clonotype was seen many times. The genes are TRBV27 and TRBJ2-2; the match to TRBD1 covers 9 bases. The CDR3 contains 14 residues. Germline CDR1 reads MNHEY; CDR2 reads SMNVEV (reference sequence). J gave up 5 bases and V 4 bases, and 2 bases lay outside the gene matches. CDR3 region: CASSWTGVTGELFF. The CDR3 DNA reads as TGTGCCAGCAGTTGGACAGGGGTTACCGGGGAGCTGTTTTTT.

V usage is TRBV12-5 and J usage is TRBJ1-2; D might be TRBD1 (5 bases). The CDR3 covers 14 residues. Trimming took off 5 bases at V and 2 bases at J, with 12 bases between the two ends. Germline V gene sequence: CDR1 LGHNT, CDR2 FRNRAP. DNA for the CDR3: TGTGCTAGTGGTCCCGGGACGTGGAACTATGGCTACACCTTC. Its translation: CASGPGTWNYGYTF.

This rearrangement joins TRBV27 to TRBJ1-5; maybe TRBD1 (6 bases). Trimming removed 5 bases at V and 0 bases at J, with 14 bases between. Germline assignment: CDR1 MNHEY and CDR2 SMNVEV (reference sequence). This CDR3 has 16 residues. In nucleotides, the CDR3 is TGTGCCAGCAGTCCCGATACAGGGTATAGCAATCAGCCCCAGCATTTT. Its translation is CASSPDTGYSNQPQHF.

This clonotype was seen more than once but under ten times. The chain recombines TRBV20-1 with TRBJ2-1; the D gene is possibly TRBD2 (6 bases). The germline V gene has CDR1 DFQATT and CDR2 SNEGSKA (reference sequence). The ends were cut back, 0 bases at V and 5 bases at J, with 23 bases in the middle. This CDR3 comprises 18 residues. This CDR3 reads CSARDPQKGGAQHNEQFF. The CDR3 DNA reads as TGCAGTGCTAGAGATCCCCAAAAAGGCGGGGCCCAACACAATGAGCAGTTCTTC.

The chain is built from TRBV4-3 and TRBJ2-1; D ambiguous. This CDR3 spans 14 amino acids. Trimming removed 4 bases at V and 7 bases at J, with 14 bases between. Germline CDR1 reads LGHNA; CDR2 reads YSLEER. CDR3 bases: TGCGCCAGCAGCCGAGAATCATCCCAGAATGAGCAGTTCTTC. This translates into CASSRESSQNEQFF.

This clonotype appeared a few times. V and J are TRBV28 and TRBJ2-5; 7 bases fit TRBD2. CDR1 and CDR2 (germline): MDHEN, SYDVKM. The CDR3 has 16 amino acids. V shed 5 bases, J shed 4 bases, and the junction held 13 bases outside the gene matches. The CDR3 protein is CASSADLDAGVETQYF. CDR3 DNA: TGTGCCAGCAGTGCTGACCTCGACGCGGGGGTAGAGACCCAGTACTTC.

This clonotype was recorded many times. This chain links TRBV18 with TRBJ2-2, with unresolved D. The germline V gene has CDR1 KGHSH and CDR2 LQKENI. The CDR3 spans 17 residues. The V and J ends lost 1 base and 0 bases respectively, with 12 bases between them. The CDR3 protein is CASSPQGKISNTGELFF. The CDR3, as DNA: TGTGCCAGCTCACCACAGGGAAAGATCTCGAACACCGGGGAGCTGTTTTTT.

This clonotype was seen a few times. The chain has TRBV4-2 and TRBJ2-6; no reliable D call. Trimming took off 0 bases at V and 0 bases at J, with 6 bases between the two ends. The CDR3 loop spans 16 amino acids. The germline CDR1 and CDR2 sequences are LGHNA and YNFKEQ. The CDR3 region is CASSQDSFSGANVLTF. The CDR3 DNA reads as TGTGCCAGCAGCCAAGACAGCTTCTCTGGGGCCAACGTCCTGACTTTC.

This clonotype was observed at least ten times. This chain joins TRBV3-1 and TRBJ1-2; D is ambiguous. The CDR3 is 12 amino acids. CDR1 is LGHDT and CDR2 is YNNKEL in the germline V gene (reference sequence). Trimming removed 4 bases from V and 2 bases from J, with 5 bases in between. The CDR3, as DNA: TGTGCCAGCAGCCGTCTCAACTATGGCTACACCTTC. Its translation: CASSRLNYGYTF.

This clonotype was counted many times. The V call is TRBV20-1, the J call TRBJ2-1, with no clear D. The CDR3 has 12 residues. V lost 0 bases to trimming and J lost 10 bases, with 10 bases between them. Germline V gene sequence: CDR1 DFQATT, CDR2 SNEGSKA (reference sequence). CDR3 DNA: TGCAGTGCTAGAGATGCCGGCGGAGAGCAGTTCTTC. It is translated as CSARDAGGEQFF.